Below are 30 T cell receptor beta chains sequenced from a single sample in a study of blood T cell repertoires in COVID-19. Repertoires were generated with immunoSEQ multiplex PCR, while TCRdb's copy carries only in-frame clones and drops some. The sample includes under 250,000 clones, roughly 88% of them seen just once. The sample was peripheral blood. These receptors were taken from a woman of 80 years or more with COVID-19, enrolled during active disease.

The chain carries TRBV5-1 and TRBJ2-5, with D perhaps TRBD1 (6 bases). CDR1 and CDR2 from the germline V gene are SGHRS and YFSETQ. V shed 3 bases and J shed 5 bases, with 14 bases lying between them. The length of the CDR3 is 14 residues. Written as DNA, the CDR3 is TGCGCCAGCAGCTACGGACAGACCCGGGAGACCCAGTACTTC. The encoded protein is CASSYGQTRETQYF.

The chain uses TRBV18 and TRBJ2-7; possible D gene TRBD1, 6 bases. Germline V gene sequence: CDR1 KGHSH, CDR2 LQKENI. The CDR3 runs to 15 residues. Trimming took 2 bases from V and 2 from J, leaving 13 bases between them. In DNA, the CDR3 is TGTGCCAGCTCACCAAGCAGGGGCGCTACCTACGAGCAGTACGTC. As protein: CASSPSRGATYEQYV.

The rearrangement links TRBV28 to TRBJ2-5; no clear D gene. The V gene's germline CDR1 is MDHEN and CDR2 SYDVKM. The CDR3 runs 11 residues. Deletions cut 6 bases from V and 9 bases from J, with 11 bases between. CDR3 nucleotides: TGTGCCAGCAGGGCGACGGGTGCCCAGTACTTC. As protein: CASRATGAQYF.

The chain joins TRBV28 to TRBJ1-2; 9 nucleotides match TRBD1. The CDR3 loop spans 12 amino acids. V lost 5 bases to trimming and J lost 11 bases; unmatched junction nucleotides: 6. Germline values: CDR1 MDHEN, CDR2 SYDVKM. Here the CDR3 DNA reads TGTGCCAGCAGTCACAGGGGGCCCCGATACACCTTC. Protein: CASSHRGPRYTF.

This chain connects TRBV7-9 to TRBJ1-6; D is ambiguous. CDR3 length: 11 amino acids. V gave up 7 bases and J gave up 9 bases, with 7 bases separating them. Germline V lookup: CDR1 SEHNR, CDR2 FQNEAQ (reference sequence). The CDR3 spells CASTAGSPLHF. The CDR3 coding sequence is TGTGCCAGCACCGCGGGTTCACCCCTCCACTTT. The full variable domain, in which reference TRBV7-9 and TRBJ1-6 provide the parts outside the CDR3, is DTGVSQNPRHKITKRGQNVTFRCDPISEHNRLYWYRQTLGQGPEFLTYFQNEAQLEKSRLLSDRFSAERPKGSFSTLEIQRTEQGDSAMYLCASTAGSPLHFGNGTRLTVT.

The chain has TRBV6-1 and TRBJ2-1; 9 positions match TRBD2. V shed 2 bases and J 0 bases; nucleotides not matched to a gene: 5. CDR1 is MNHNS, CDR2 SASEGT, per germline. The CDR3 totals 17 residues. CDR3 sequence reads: CASSEILAGSSYNEQFF. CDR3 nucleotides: TGTGCCAGCAGTGAAATTCTAGCGGGGAGCTCCTACAATGAGCAGTTCTTC.

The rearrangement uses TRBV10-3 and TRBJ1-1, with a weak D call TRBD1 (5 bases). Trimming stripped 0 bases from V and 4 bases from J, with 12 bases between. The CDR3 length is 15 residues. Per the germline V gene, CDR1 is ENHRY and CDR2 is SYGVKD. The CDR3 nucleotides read TGTGCCATCAGTGAGTCAACAGGAGGGAGCACTGAAGCTTTCTTT. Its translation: CAISESTGGSTEAFF.

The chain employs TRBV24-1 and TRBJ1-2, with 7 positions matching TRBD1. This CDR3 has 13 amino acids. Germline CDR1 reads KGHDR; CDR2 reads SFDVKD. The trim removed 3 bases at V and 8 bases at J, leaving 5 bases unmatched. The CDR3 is CATSDTDRRGYTF. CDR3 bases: TGTGCCACCAGTGATACGGACAGGCGGGGCTACACCTTC.

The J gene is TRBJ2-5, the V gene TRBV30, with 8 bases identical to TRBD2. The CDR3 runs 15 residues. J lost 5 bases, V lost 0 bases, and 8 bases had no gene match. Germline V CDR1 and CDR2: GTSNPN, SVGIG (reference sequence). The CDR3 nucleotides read TGTGCCTGGAGTGTAGCTAGCGGGCCCAGCGAGACCCAGTACTTC. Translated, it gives CAWSVASGPSETQYF. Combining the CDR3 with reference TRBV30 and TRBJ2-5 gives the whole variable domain SQTIHQWPATLVQPVGSPLSLECTVEGTSNPNLYWYRQAAGRGLQLLFYSVGIGQISSEVPQNLSASRPQDRQFILSSKKLLLSDSGFYLCAWSVASGPSETQYFGPGTRLLVL.

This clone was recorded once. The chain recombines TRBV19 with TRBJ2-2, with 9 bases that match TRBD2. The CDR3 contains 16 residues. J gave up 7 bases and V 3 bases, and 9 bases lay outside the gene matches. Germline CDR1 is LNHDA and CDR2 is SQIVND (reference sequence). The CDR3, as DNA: TGTGCCAGTAGTATGGAAGCGGGGGGTCCGGACGGGGAGCTGTTTTTT. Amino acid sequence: CASSMEAGGPDGELFF.

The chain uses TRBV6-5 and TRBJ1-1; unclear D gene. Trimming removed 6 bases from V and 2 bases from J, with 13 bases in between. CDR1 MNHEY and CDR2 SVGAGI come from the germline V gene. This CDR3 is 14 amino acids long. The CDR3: CASRVLTENTEAFF. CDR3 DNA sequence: TGTGCCAGCAGAGTACTAACCGAAAACACTGAAGCTTTCTTT.

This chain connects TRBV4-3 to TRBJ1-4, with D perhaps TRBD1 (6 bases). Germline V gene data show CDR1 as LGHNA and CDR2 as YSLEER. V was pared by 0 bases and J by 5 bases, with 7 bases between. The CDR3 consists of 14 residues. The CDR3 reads CASSQDGQNEKLFF. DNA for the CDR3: TGCGCCAGCAGCCAAGACGGACAGAATGAAAAACTGTTTTTT.

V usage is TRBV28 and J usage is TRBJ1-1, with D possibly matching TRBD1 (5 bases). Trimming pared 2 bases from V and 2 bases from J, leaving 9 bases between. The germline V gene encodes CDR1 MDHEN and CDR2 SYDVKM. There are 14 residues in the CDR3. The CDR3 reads CASSLRRANTEAFF. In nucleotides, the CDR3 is TGTGCCAGCAGTTTACGCAGGGCCAACACTGAAGCTTTCTTT.

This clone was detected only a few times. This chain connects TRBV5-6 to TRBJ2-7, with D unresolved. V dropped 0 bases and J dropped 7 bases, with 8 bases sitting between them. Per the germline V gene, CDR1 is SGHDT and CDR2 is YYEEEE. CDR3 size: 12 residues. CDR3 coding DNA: TGTGCCAGCAGCTTGGCTAGTAAGGAGCAGTACGTC. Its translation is CASSLASKEQYV.

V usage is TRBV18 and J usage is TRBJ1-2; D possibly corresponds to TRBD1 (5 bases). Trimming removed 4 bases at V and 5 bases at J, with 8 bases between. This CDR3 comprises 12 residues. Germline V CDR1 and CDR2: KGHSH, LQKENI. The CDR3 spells CASSLGEYGYTF. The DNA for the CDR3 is TGTGCCAGCTCACTAGGGGAATATGGCTACACCTTC.

CDR3 sequence: CASSRAGGTYNEQFF. CDR3 sequence (DNA): TGTGCCAGCAGCCGGGCGGGGGGGACCTACAATGAGCAGTTCTTC. The chain recombines TRBV5-4 with TRBJ2-1; TRBD2 matches at 9 bases. Germline V lookup: CDR1 SGHNT, CDR2 YYREEE (reference sequence). Trimming removed 4 bases from V and 2 bases from J; junction bases left unmatched: 4. This CDR3 contains 15 residues.

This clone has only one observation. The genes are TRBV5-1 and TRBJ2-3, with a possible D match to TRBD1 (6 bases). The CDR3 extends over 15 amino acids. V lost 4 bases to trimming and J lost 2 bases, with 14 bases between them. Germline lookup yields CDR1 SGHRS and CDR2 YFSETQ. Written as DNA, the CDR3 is TGCGCCAGCAGCGGGCGGACAGATTTCACAGATACGCAGTATTTT. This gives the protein CASSGRTDFTDTQYF.

Written as DNA, the CDR3 is TGCGCCAGCAGCCAAAAGTGGGGGAGGGATGGCAATCAGCCCCAGCATTTT. It translates to CASSQKWGRDGNQPQHF. The V and J genes are TRBV4-1 and TRBJ1-5, with D possibly matching TRBD1 (5 bases). V lost 2 bases to trimming and J lost 2 bases, with 16 bases between them. This CDR3 is 17 amino acids long. Germline CDR1 is MGHRA and CDR2 is YSYEKL.

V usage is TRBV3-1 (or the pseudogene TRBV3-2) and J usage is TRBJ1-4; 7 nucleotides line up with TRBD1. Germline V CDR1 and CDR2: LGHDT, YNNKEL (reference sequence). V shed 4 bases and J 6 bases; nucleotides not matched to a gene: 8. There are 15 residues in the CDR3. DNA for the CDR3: TGTGCCAGCAGCCTACCGGGACAGTCTTATGAAAAACTGTTTTTT. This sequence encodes CASSLPGQSYEKLFF.

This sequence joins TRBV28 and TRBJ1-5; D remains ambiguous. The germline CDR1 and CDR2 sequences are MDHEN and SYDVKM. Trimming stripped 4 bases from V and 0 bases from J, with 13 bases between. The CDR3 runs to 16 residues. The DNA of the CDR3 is TGTGCCAGCAGTTCAACCTCTGGGCTTAGCAATCAGCCCCAGCATTTT. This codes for CASSSTSGLSNQPQHF.

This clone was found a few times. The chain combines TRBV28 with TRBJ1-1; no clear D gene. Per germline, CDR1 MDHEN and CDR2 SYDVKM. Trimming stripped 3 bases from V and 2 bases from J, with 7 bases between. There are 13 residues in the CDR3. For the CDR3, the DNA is TGTGCCAGCAGTTTTGGGCTAAACACTGAAGCTTTCTTT. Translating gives CASSFGLNTEAFF.

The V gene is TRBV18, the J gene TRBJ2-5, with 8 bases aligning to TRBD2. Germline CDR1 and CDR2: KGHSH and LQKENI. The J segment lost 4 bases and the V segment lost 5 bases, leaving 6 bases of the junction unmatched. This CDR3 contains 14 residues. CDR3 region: CASSIYREGETQYF. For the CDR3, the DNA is TGTGCCAGCTCAATTTATCGGGAGGGAGAGACCCAGTACTTC.

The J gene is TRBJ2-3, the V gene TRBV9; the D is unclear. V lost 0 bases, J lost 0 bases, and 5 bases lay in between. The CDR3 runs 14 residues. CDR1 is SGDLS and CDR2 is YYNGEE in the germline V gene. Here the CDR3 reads CASSVAYSTDTQYF. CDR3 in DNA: TGTGCCAGCAGCGTAGCCTATAGCACAGATACGCAGTATTTT. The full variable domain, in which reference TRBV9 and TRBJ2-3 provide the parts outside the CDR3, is DSGVTQTPKHLITATGQRVTLRCSPRSGDLSVYWYQQSLDQGLQFLIQYYNGEERAKGNILERFSAQQFPDLHSELNLSSLELGDSALYFCASSVAYSTDTQYFGPGTRLTVL.

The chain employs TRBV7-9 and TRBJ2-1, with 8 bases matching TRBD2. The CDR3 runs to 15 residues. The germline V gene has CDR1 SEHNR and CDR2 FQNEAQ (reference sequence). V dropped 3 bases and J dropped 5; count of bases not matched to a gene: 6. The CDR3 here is CASSFLAGGNNEQFF. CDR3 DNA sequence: TGTGCCAGCAGCTTTCTCGCGGGGGGAAACAATGAGCAGTTCTTC.

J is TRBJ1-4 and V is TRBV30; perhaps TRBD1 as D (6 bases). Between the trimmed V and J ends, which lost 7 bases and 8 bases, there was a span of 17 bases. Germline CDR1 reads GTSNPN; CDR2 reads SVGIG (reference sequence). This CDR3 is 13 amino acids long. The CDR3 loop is CASTGSYVEKLFF. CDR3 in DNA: TGTGCCTCGACAGGATCGTACGTCGAAAAACTGTTTTTT.

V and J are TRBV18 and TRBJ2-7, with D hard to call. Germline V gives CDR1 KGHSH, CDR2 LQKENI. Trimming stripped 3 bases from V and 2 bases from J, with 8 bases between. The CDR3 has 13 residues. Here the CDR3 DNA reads TGTGCCAGCTCACCCGACGACACCTACGAGCAGTACGTC. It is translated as CASSPDDTYEQYV.

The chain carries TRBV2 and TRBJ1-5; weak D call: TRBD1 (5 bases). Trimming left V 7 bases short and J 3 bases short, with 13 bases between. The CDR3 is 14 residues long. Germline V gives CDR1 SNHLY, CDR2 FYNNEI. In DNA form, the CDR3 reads TGTGCCAGCACCTTCCAGGGCGCCAATCAGCCCCAGCATTTT. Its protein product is CASTFQGANQPQHF.

The DNA for the CDR3 is TGTGCCAGCATTAGCGGGGCTTTCTCCTACAATGAGCAGTTCTTC. Amino acid sequence: CASISGAFSYNEQFF. The chain links TRBV6-5 to TRBJ2-1; 8 nucleotides align to TRBD2. CDR3 size: 15 residues. The junction had 5 bases not matched to a gene; V was cut back by 7 bases and J by 0 bases. From germline, CDR1 is MNHEY and CDR2 SVGAGI.

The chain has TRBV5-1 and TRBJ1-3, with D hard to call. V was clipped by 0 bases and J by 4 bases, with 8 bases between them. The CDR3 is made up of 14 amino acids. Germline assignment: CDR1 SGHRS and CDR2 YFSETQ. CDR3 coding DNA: TGCGCCAGCAGCTTGGAACAGATGGGAAACACCATATATTTT. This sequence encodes CASSLEQMGNTIYF.

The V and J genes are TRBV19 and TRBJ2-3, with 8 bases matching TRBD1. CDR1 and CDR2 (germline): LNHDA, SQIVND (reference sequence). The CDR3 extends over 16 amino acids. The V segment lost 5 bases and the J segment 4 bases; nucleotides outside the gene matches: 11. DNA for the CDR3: TGTGCCAGTAGTTCCCGAGACAGGGGAACCGCAGATACGCAGTATTTT. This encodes CASSSRDRGTADTQYF.